This entry describes one T cell receptor beta chain. As yet, its antigen is unknown. Clones were read by immunoSEQ multiplex PCR, and TCRdb kept only the in-frame ones, dropping some. Among about 50,000 clones listed, approximately 80% were seen once. This sample stems from a study of OX40 agonist ivuxolimab in advanced cancers. General study findings and limits: Among some nonresponders, normalized T-cell clonal expansion was also low. Circulating CD4+ and CD8+ T cells showed clonal expansion by week 6 at 0.1 to 3.0 mg/kg. Antigens targeted by the expanded peripheral T cells were not determined.

No patient had autoimmune disease or received systemic immunosuppression. Trimming took 5 bases from V and 2 from J, leaving 19 bases between them. The CDR3 extends over 17 amino acids. Germline V gene lookup returns CDR1 MNHEY and CDR2 SMNVEV (reference sequence). The V call is TRBV27, the J call TRBJ1-5; D is perhaps TRBD1 (5 bases). The TCR comes from an adult with an advanced solid tumor such as melanoma, head and neck, liver or kidney cancer. This specimen consisted of CD4+ or CD8+ T cells sorted from blood, obtained in a trial of the OX40 agonist ivuxolimab. CDR3 sequence (DNA): TGTGCCAGCAGTAGCATCCTACGTGGAGGGGGCAATCAGCCCCAGCATTTT. Protein sequence: CASSSILRGGGNQPQHF.